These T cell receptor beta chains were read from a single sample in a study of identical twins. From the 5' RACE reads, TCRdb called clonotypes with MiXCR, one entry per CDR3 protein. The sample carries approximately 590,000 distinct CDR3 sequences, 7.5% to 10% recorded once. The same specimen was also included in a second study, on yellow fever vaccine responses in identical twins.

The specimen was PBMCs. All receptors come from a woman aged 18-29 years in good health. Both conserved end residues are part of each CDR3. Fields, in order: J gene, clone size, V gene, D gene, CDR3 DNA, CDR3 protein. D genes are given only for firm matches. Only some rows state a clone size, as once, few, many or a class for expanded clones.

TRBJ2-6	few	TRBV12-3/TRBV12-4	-	TGTGCCAGCACCCCCAACTCTGGGGCCAACGTCCTGACTTTC	CASTPNSGANVLTF
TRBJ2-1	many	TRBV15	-	TGTGCCACCAGCAGAGATTGGGGAGGCAATGAGCAGTTCTTC	CATSRDWGGNEQFF
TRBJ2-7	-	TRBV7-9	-	TGTGCCAGCAGCTTATATGGGCGGGGTACAGCCTACGAGCAGTACTTC	CASSLYGRGTAYEQYF
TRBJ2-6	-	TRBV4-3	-	TGCGCCAGCAGCCAAGATGAGGCGGGGTCGGGGGCCAACGTCCTGACTTTC	CASSQDEAGSGANVLTF
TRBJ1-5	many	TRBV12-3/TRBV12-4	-	TGTGCCAGCAGCCACGGGAAGGGTAGCCATCAGCCCCAGCATTTT	CASSHGKGSHQPQHF
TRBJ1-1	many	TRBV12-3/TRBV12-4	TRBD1	TGTGCCAGCAGAAGGACAGGCGAGAACACTGAAGCTTTCTTT	CASRRTGENTEAFF
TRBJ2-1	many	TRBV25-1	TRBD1	TGTGCCAGCAGTGAAAGAAAGGGGAGAGGGGACAGGGAGCAGTTCTTC	CASSERKGRGDREQFF
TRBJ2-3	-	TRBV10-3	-	TGTGCCATCAGTGAGTCGTTCGGTACGCAGTATTTT	CAISESFGTQYF
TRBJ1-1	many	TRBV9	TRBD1	TGTGCCAGCAGGGACAGGGGTACTGAAGCTTTCTTT	CASRDRGTEAFF
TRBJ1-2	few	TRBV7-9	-	TGTGCCAGCAGCTTAACCCTATCTGCTTATGGCTACACCTTC	CASSLTLSAYGYTF
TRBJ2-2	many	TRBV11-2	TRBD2	TGTGCCAGCAGCTTACGAGCGGGGGGGCCACGGAACACCGGGGAGCTGTTTTTT	CASSLRAGGPRNTGELFF
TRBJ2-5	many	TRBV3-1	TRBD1	TGTGCCAGCAGCTTTGGGACAGGGGCCGAGACCCAGTACTTC	CASSFGTGAETQYF
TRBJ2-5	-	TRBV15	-	TGTGCCACCAGCAGAGACGACGTGCTTGGGCCCACCCAGTACTTC	CATSRDDVLGPTQYF
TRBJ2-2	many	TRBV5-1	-	TGCGCCAGCAGCTCGACAGTAGGGGCGAACACCGGGGAGCTGTTTTTT	CASSSTVGANTGELFF
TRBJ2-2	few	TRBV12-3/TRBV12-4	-	TGTGCCAGCAGTCCGATCCGGACCGGGAGCGGGGAGCTGTTTTTT	CASSPIRTGSGELFF
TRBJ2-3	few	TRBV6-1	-	TGTGCCAGCAGTCTTCGACTCAGCACAGATACGCAGTATTTT	CASSLRLSTDTQYF
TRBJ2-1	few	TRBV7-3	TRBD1	TGTGCCAGCAGCTTAAACAGGGGGAGTAACAATGAGCAGTTCTTC	CASSLNRGSNNEQFF
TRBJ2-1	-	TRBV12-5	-	TGTGCTAGTGGTTTGTTGGGTGATGAGCAGTTCTTC	CASGLLGDEQFF
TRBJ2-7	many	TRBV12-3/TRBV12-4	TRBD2	TGTGCCAGCAGTTTCGCGGGGGGCGAGCAGTACTTC	CASSFAGGEQYF
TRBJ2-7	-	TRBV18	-	TGTGCCAGCTCACCCGCAGACAGGACCTACGAGCAGTACTTC	CASSPADRTYEQYF
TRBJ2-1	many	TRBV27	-	TGTGCCAGCAGCGAACGATCTAGGGGATTTACAGGTACCAATGAGCAGTTCTTC	CASSERSRGFTGTNEQFF
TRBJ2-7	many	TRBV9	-	TGTGCCAGCAGCGTAGACGCAGCTAACTACGAGCAGTACTTC	CASSVDAANYEQYF
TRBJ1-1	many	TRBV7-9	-	TGTGCCAGCAGTAATCCGGGACACATTAACACTGAAGCTTTCTTT	CASSNPGHINTEAFF
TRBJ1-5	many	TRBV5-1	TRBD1	TGCGCCAGCAGCTTATCGGGACAGAACAATCAGCCCCAGCATTTT	CASSLSGQNNQPQHF
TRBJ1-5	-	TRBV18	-	TGTGCCAGCTCACCTGCGGGGGACAGCAATCAGCCCCAGCATTTT	CASSPAGDSNQPQHF
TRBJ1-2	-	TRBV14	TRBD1	TGTGCCAGCAGCCAAGGCTCCGGGACAGGGAAGGACACCTTC	CASSQGSGTGKDTF
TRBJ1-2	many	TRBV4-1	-	TGCGCCAGCAGCCAAACAGGTTCCTATGGCTACACCTTC	CASSQTGSYGYTF
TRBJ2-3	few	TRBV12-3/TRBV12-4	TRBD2	TGTGCCAGCAGAATCTCTAGCGGGGGGGCCACAGATACGCAGTATTTT	CASRISSGGATDTQYF
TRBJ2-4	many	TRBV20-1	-	TGCAGTGCTCCGGATTCACTAGCCAAAAACATTCAGTACTTC	CSAPDSLAKNIQYF
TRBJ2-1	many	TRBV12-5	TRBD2	TGTGCTAGTGGTTTGAGCGGGGGGGCTAATGAGCAGTTCTTC	CASGLSGGANEQFF